The clone carrying this T cell receptor beta chain has more than one count but fewer than ten. What it binds is not known. The sample is drawn from a study of response to subunit inactivated influenza vaccine. Findings of the study overall: Authors suggested that a seasonal influenza vaccination recruits few new T cells each time.

V lost 0 bases, J lost 0 bases, and 13 bases lay in between. This CDR3 is built from 16 residues. Germline assignment: CDR1 SGDLS and CDR2 YYNGEE. TCRdb independently ran MiXCR on the RT-PCR reads; one entry per CDR3 protein. Of roughly 500,000 distinct CDR3 sequences listed, 25% are singletons. Specimen: CD4+ T cells sorted from PBMCs, collected more than 4 days after vaccination. J is TRBJ2-7 and V is TRBV9; D gene uncertain. This TCR was recovered from a man aged 50 to 59 who received an inactivated influenza vaccine. The CDR3 reads CASSVASGGFSYEQYF. Written as DNA, the CDR3 is TGTGCCAGCAGCGTAGCCTCGGGCGGCTTCTCCTACGAGCAGTACTTC.